This T cell receptor beta chain was captured in a study of low-dose radiotherapy and immunotherapy resistance in tumors. Study summary: Cohort 1 was treated with 0.5 Gy per fraction at 2-week intervals, amounting to 6.5 Gy overall. Patients took aspirin (300 mg orally, daily) for four cycles beginning at cycle 1 day 1.

This clonotype was seen ten or more times. The V and J ends lost 6 bases and 3 bases respectively, with 9 bases between them. This CDR3 spans 12 amino acids. The germline V gene has CDR1 SGHDT and CDR2 YYEEEE. Noted time point: before trial treatment. Treatment combined nivolumab, ipilimumab, aspirin, low-dose cyclophosphamide and low-dose radiotherapy in a dose-escalation trial. Primers used for first-strand cDNA, a TRAV- and TRBV-specific set, covered both alpha and beta chains. It was with a constant-region primer and a V-primer adapter that TCRs were amplified over approximately 20 PCR cycles. The mRNA that was isolated underwent amplification by in vitro transcription. TCRdb reanalysed the reads using MiXCR and keeps one entry per CDR3 protein. The sample gives around 79,000 distinct CDR3 sequences, 15% to 20% of which show up once; 5.9% is in the top ten.

This TCR derives from a male donor with prostate cancer. The sequencing used PBMCs, collected before treatment. The J gene is TRBJ2-5, the V gene TRBV5-6; D remains unclear. CDR3 sequence reads: CASIHLKETQYF. CDR3 nucleotide sequence: TGTGCCAGCATCCATCTTAAAGAGACCCAGTACTTC.